This record concerns one T cell receptor (beta chain) sequence. The data were taken from a study of cytomegalovirus exposure and HLA in healthy donors. Study at large: From some 180 million T cells, an earlier analysis saw 117 million unique TCR beta sequences.

PCR involved 60 Vbeta and 13 Jbeta primers. TCRdb keeps only in-frame clones here, not all; method: immunoSEQ multiplex PCR. Here the sample spans hundreds of thousands of clones, 70% to 90% being singletons. Sequenced material: PBMCs. This sequence originates from a woman aged 18-30 years in good health and CMV-seronegative.

Here the CDR3 DNA reads TGTGCCAGCAGCCTTCGTGCGGGCCCGGGGTCACCCCTCCACTTT. Translated: CASSLRAGPGSPLHF. V is TRBV9 and J is TRBJ1-6; D gene unclear. Germline CDR1 SGDLS, CDR2 YYNGEE. This CDR3 has 15 residues. V lost 4 bases, J lost 10 bases, and 18 bases lay in between.